The 3 T cell receptor beta chains in this list originate from one sample, sequenced in a study of blood T cell repertoires in COVID-19. TCRdb keeps only in-frame clones here, not all; method: immunoSEQ multiplex PCR. The table includes roughly 180,000 clones, roughly 84% detected once. Sequencing was done on a sample of peripheral blood. The receptors shown here come from a woman aged 50 to 65 with COVID-19, enrolled during active disease.

A few counts support this clone. The rearrangement joins TRBV3-1 (or the pseudogene TRBV3-2) to TRBJ2-1, with TRBD1 as a possible D gene (7 bases). The V end lost 0 bases, the J end lost 6 bases, and 15 bases lay between the germline ends. This CDR3 comprises 16 residues. Per the germline V gene, CDR1 is LGHDT and CDR2 is YNNKEL (reference sequence). CDR3 coding DNA: TGTGCCAGCAGCCAAGAAGGGAGACAGGGACTCAATGAGCAGTTCTTC. It specifies CASSQEGRQGLNEQFF.

This clone was counted at least ten times. The chain recombines TRBV2 with TRBJ1-1, with D possibly TRBD1 on 6 matching bases. Germline V lookup: CDR1 SNHLY, CDR2 FYNNEI. The CDR3 runs 14 residues. The V end lost 6 bases, the J end lost 0 bases, and 11 bases lay between the germline ends. CDR3 coding DNA: TGTGCCAGCAGCGACAGGTTTCTGAACACTGAAGCTTTCTTT. Translated, it gives CASSDRFLNTEAFF.

This sequence joins TRBV27 and TRBJ2-7, with D perhaps TRBD2 (6 bases). The CDR3 runs to 16 residues. Deletions cut 5 bases from V and 2 bases from J, with 19 bases between. CDR1 and CDR2 from the germline V gene are MNHEY and SMNVEV (reference sequence). CDR3 sequence (DNA): TGTGCCAGCAGTATAATCCGGGAGACGGGCACCTACGAGCAGTACTTC. As protein: CASSIIRETGTYEQYF.